This T cell receptor beta chain was documented in a study of cytomegalovirus exposure and HLA in healthy donors. Study-wide points: Later analysis revealed greater clonal expansion in HLA-associated TCR beta chains than in equally common others.

Vbeta (60) and Jbeta (13) primers were used in the PCR. The table came from immunoSEQ multiplex PCR; TCRdb's copy has only in-frame clones and leaves some out. In the table there are some 150,000 clones, approximately 80% of which are singletons. CDR1 and CDR2 from the germline V gene are MNHNS and SASEGT. Trimming left V 6 bases short and J 8 bases short, with 19 bases between. This CDR3 has 14 residues. Points on this clone: Its antigen is not known.

Sequencing input: PBMCs. V and J are TRBV6-1 and TRBJ1-2; maybe TRBD1 (6 bases). This sequence originates from a woman aged 40 to 50 in good health and CMV-seronegative. DNA for the CDR3: TGTGCCAGCAGGCAAGACACAGGGATCGGCGGCTACACCTTC. It translates to CASRQDTGIGGYTF.